This entry describes one T cell receptor (beta chain). Its antigen is still unknown. This entry belongs to a study of Graves' ophthalmopathy and Graves' hyperthyroidism. The wider study: Hyperthyroidism is called stable when no ophthalmopathy develops within 18 months of follow-up.

The study's findings and limits: The model predicted progression of ophthalmopathy with a sensitivity of roughly 70%, and its specificity was 72.22%. Blood samples also showed most expanded thyroid clonotypes exceeding 0.001 frequency.

RNA served as the template for amplifying TCR beta CDR3 regions. In the first round, RT-PCR was carried out with HTBI primers, and a multiplex PCR formed the second round. MiXCR was run by TCRdb on the multiplex PCR reads, yielding one entry per CDR3 protein. The sample lists around 520,000 distinct CDR3 sequences; under 45% were seen once. Germline V gene data show CDR1 as SEHNR and CDR2 as FQNEAQ (reference sequence). The CDR3 is made up of 13 amino acids. V was cut by 5 bases and J by 8 bases, with 12 bases left in between. Aged 18 to 65, hyperthyroidism patients had new diagnoses of under 2 months' duration.

The chain combines TRBV7-9 with TRBJ1-4, with a tentative D call TRBD1 (6 bases). Sequencing was carried out using peripheral blood or thyroid tissue (not recorded which). The source is an adult man with Graves' hyperthyroidism. Here the CDR3 reads CASSAQGWEKLFF. The CDR3 DNA follows: TGTGCCAGCAGCGCACAGGGTTGGGAAAAACTGTTTTTT.